This T cell receptor (beta chain) was retrieved from a study of identical twins. TCRdb ran MiXCR on the 5' RACE reads and lists one entry per CDR3 protein. This repertoire shows 600,000 to 800,000 distinct CDR3 sequences, 21% found once; its top ten account for 4% to 4.5%. Regarding this clonotype: Its antigen is unidentified.

CDR1 SEHNR and CDR2 FQNEAQ come from the germline V gene (reference sequence). V lost 5 bases and J lost 2, with 12 bases in between. CDR3 length equals 14 residues. The study, taken as a whole, reports: Potential partial confounding of zero-insertion analyses by invariant MAIT and iNKT cells was noted.

The same data also contributed to another study, on T cells expressing NK-cell markers.

This receptor was identified in a woman between 18 and 29 years old in good health. The sample was PBMCs. V usage is TRBV7-9 and J usage is TRBJ2-5; the D gene could be TRBD1 or TRBD2 (5 bases each). CDR3 nucleotides: TGTGCCAGCAGCCGCCCGGGACGGCAAGAGACCCAGTACTTC. Protein product: CASSRPGRQETQYF.